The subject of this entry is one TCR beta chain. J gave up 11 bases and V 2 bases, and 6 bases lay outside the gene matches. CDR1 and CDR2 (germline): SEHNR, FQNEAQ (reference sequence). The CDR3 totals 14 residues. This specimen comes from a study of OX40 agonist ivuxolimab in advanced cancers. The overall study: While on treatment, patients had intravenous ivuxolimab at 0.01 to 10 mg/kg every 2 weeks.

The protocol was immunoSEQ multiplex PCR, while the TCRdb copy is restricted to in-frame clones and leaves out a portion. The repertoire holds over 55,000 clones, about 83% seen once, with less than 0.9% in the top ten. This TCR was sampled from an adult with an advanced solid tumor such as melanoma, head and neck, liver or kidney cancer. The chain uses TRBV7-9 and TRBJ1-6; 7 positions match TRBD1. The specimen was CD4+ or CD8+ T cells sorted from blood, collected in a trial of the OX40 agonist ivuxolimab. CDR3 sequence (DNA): TGTGCCAGCAGCTTAACAAGGGGGCAGACACCCCTCCACTTT. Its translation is CASSLTRGQTPLHF.